Here is one T cell receptor (beta chain) with its context. Its antigen is unknown. This table comes from immunoSEQ multiplex PCR, and its TCRdb copy is limited to in-frame clones, with some not included. The sample includes 4,700 or so clones, about 89% of them seen just once. This sample is drawn from a study of B cell selection in AIRE deficiency. General study results and limits: TCRbeta-only data showed roughly 33% of shared healthy Treg sequences in healthy Tconv.

Regulatory T cells were sorted as CD4+CD25hiCD127low/negative cells. Looked up from germline, CDR1 is LNHDA and CDR2 is SQIVND (reference sequence). Trimming left V 3 bases short and J 1 base short, with 12 bases between. This CDR3 comprises 15 residues. Sequencing was performed on Tregs sorted from PBMCs. This sequence was found in a human donor with AIRE deficiency. V usage is TRBV19 and J usage is TRBJ1-1, with D perhaps TRBD1 (6 bases). CDR3 nucleotide sequence: TGTGCCAGTAGTATCGCAAGGACAGCGAACACTGAAGCTTTCTTT. This sequence encodes CASSIARTANTEAFF.